What follows describes a single T cell receptor beta chain. What antigen it recognizes has not been identified. Base quality data are lacking; no much larger clone is found one base away. The CDR3, from cysteine to phenylalanine, totals 15 residues. Here the CDR3 DNA is all that survives: 45 bases in frame from base 1. V loses 3 bases of germline sequence and J loses 4 bases, and the interval between the two ends is 13 bases. The germline V gene (reference sequence) sets CDR1 to MNHEY and CDR2 to SMNVEV. To sequence the TCRbeta CDR3 region, genomic DNA was isolated from the sorted cells. TCRbeta CDR3 regions were sequenced using the immunoSEQ Assay. TCRdb holds this immuneACCESS table with in-frame rearrangements only. Some clones are missing; in checked studies, unresolved V genes explain under half, and the rest has no known cause. The sample table contains 70,000 or so clones; only one count was recorded for around 83% of them. Approximately 2.1% of the sample is in the top ten clones.

These data belong to a study of OX40 agonist ivuxolimab in advanced cancers. Regarding the study in general: The costimulatory receptor OX40 (CD134) was targeted by ivuxolimab, a fully human IgG2 agonistic monoclonal antibody. In the dose-escalation cohort, around four fifths of patients were male, and the mean age was approximately 60 years, with a range of about 20 to 90. Of the 52 patients in dose escalation, some 19 had hepatocellular carcinoma, some 15 had melanoma, 9 had renal cell carcinoma and 9 had head and neck cancer. Three dose-escalation patients achieved partial responses, one with hepatocellular carcinoma and two with cutaneous melanoma. Intravenous ivuxolimab was administered to patients every 2 weeks at six dose levels: 0.01, 0.1, 0.3, 1.5, 3 and 10 mg/kg. Prior anti-PD-1, anti-PD-L1 or anti-CTLA-4 therapy was permitted, and 30% to 45% of dose-escalation patients had received checkpoint inhibitors. The paper covers the monotherapy dose-escalation part of the phase I ivuxolimab trial, which included N ≈ 54 patients. The purpose of peripheral TCRbeta sequencing was to test whether ivuxolimab changed TCR sequence diversity and led to clonal T-cell expansion. What the study reported, not specific to this receptor: At doses of 0.1 to 3.0 mg/kg, clonal expansion of both CD4+ and CD8+ blood T cells was observed from baseline to week 6. Low levels of normalized T-cell clonal expansion were also seen in some patients who did not respond. Antigen specificity was not determined for the clonally expanded peripheral T cells. In partial responders in the 0.1-3.0 mg/kg groups, normalized peripheral clonal expansion was found to be among the lowest, especially among CD8+ T cells. On average, CD8+ T cells showed more expanded clones than CD4+ T cells after ivuxolimab.

The trial excluded patients who had a history of autoimmune disease or were on systemic immunosuppression. In every dose cohort, peripheral blood was drawn for TCR sequencing at baseline, cycle 4 day 1, and cycle 7 day 1. Samples came from an open-label, multicenter, first-in-human phase I dose-escalation trial of ivuxolimab. The trial enrolled adults with locally advanced or metastatic head and neck squamous cell, hepatocellular, melanoma or renal cell carcinoma. Before TCR sequencing, CD4+ and CD8+ T cells were separately sorted from peripheral blood. This TCR came from an adult with an advanced solid tumor such as melanoma, head and neck, liver or kidney cancer. Sample: CD4+ or CD8+ T cells sorted from blood, taken in a trial of the OX40 agonist ivuxolimab. Recombination linked TRBV27 to TRBJ1-5, and perhaps TRBD1 as D gene, on 6 matching bases. The sequenced DNA is TGTGCCAGCAGTTTGCAACTAGGGGGGAATCAGCCCCAGCATTTT. It translates to CASSLQLGGNQPQHF.